Sequencing of this TCR beta chain was carried out in a study of T cells in Graves' hyperthyroidism and ophthalmopathy. The wider study: Peripheral blood collection took place at initial diagnosis, before any treatment. General study points: The model's output predicted ophthalmopathy at a median of 6.5 months prior to onset. Most expanded thyroid clonotypes above 0.001 also appeared in blood.

The TCR beta CDR3 regions underwent amplification using RNA transcripts as the source. First-round RT-PCR of the TCR CDR3 relied on the HTBI primer set. MiXCR, applied by TCRdb to the multiplex PCR reads, yields one record per CDR3 protein. In the table there are 360,000 or so distinct CDR3 sequences, about a sixth of which are singletons. Comments on this clonotype: Its target is unknown.

The CDR3 totals 15 residues. Per the germline V gene, CDR1 is SEHNR and CDR2 is FQNEAQ (reference sequence). Trimming pared 7 bases from V and 5 bases from J, leaving 20 bases between. Sequences were obtained from blood. This receptor was obtained from a woman in her 40s with Graves' ophthalmopathy. J is TRBJ2-5 and V is TRBV7-9; no clear D gene. The CDR3 nucleotides read TGTGCCAGCACCCTCAATTTAGGGTTGGGCGAGACCCAGTACTTC. Encoded protein: CASTLNLGLGETQYF.